This TCR beta chain was captured in a study of patients and donors after allogeneic stem cell transplantation. TCRdb independently ran MiXCR on the RT-PCR reads; one entry per CDR3 protein. The repertoire holds about 230,000 distinct CDR3 sequences, with about 14% as singletons. This CDR3 comprises 19 residues. Trimming cost V 0 bases and J 3 bases; bases outside gene matches: 13. Germline loops: CDR1 SGHAT, CDR2 FQDESV (reference sequence). Sequenced sample: blood, either unsorted or a sorted T cell fraction (not recorded which). The chain employs TRBV11-1 and TRBJ1-4; 7 nucleotides align to TRBD1. This sequence was found in a human donor who was either an allogeneic HSCT recipient or a stem cell or donor lymphocyte infusion donor (not recorded which). It is not recorded whose cells these are; they may come from a transplant donor. The CDR3 loop reads CASSLATTGKILANEKLFF. The CDR3 nucleotides read TGTGCCAGCAGCTTAGCTACGACAGGGAAAATCTTGGCTAATGAAAAACTGTTTTTT.